These T cell receptor beta chains were read from a single sample in a study of T cell responses to AZD1222 COVID-19 vaccine. Method: immunoSEQ multiplex PCR; TCRdb's copy keeps in-frame clones and lacks some. The sample has about 200,000 clones, roughly nine tenths seen once. Sequences were derived from peripheral blood, sampled 28 days after the second dose of the MenACWY control vaccine. Receptors originate from an adult who received the MenACWY meningococcal vaccine as a control. CDR3s include the opening cysteine and the closing phenylalanine or tryptophan. D genes are given only for firm matches. Clone size, where shown, is once, few, many, or a class for clones that have expanded.

>TRBV28|NA|TRBJ1-2|NA
CASSWEGRGYTF
TGTGCCAGCTCTTGGGAGGGCCGCGGCTACACCTTC
>TRBV5-4|NA|TRBJ2-3|TRBD1
CASSRRDRYTDTQYF
TGTGCCAGCAGCCGCCGGGACAGATACACAGATACGCAGTATTTT
>TRBV2|NA|TRBJ2-1|TRBD2
CASSKGLALEQFF
TGTGCCAGCAGTAAGGGACTAGCCCTTGAGCAGTTCTTC
>TRBV19|NA|TRBJ1-2|TRBD1
CASSVPSVTGLLDGYTF
TGTGCCAGTAGTGTTCCTTCCGTGACAGGGCTTTTGGATGGCTACACCTTC
>TRBV5-1|NA|TRBJ2-1|NA
CASSTGPRGNEQFF
TGCGCCAGCAGCACGGGCCCTAGGGGCAATGAGCAGTTCTTC
>TRBV19|NA|TRBJ1-2|TRBD1
CASTLGGQGPYTF
TGTGCCAGTACCCTCGGGGGACAGGGGCCCTACACCTTC
>TRBV27|NA|TRBJ1-6|NA
CASSLVATGNSPLHF
TGTGCCAGCAGTTTGGTGGCAACGGGAAATTCACCCCTCCACTTT
>TRBV10-2|once|TRBJ1-5|NA
CASSLAINQPQHF
TGCGCCAGCAGCCTAGCCATCAATCAGCCCCAGCATTTT
>TRBV29-1|NA|TRBJ2-2|NA
CSVTGPLNTGELFF
TGCAGCGTCACCGGACCGTTGAACACCGGGGAGCTGTTTTTT
>TRBV11-3|NA|TRBJ2-7|NA
CASSPRQESYEQYF
TGTGCCAGCAGCCCCCGACAGGAGTCCTACGAGCAGTACTTC
>TRBV6-1|few|TRBJ2-2|TRBD2
CASSAPRLAGAGGELFF
TGTGCCAGCAGTGCCCCGCGACTAGCGGGAGCGGGCGGGGAGCTGTTTTTT
>TRBV30|NA|TRBJ1-2|TRBD1
CAWSAGTANYGYTF
TGTGCCTGGAGTGCCGGGACAGCTAACTATGGCTACACCTTC
>TRBV7-9|NA|TRBJ1-2|NA
CASSQRDPNYGYTF
TGTGCCAGCAGCCAAAGGGACCCTAACTATGGCTACACCTTC
>TRBV27|NA|TRBJ2-1|NA
CASTPFSGSYNEQFF
TGTGCCAGCACCCCCTTTAGCGGCTCCTACAATGAGCAGTTCTTC
>TRBV5-4|NA|TRBJ2-5|NA
CASSLGFGPQETQYF
TGTGCCAGCAGCTTGGGGTTTGGACCTCAAGAGACCCAGTACTTC
>TRBV11-2|once|TRBJ2-7|NA
CASSLDPGEGREQYF
TGTGCCAGCAGCTTAGATCCGGGAGAGGGTCGCGAGCAGTACTTC
>TRBV30|NA|TRBJ1-5|NA
CAWSPGSQPQHF
TGTGCCTGGTCCCCGGGCAGTCAGCCCCAGCATTTT
>TRBV15|NA|TRBJ2-3|NA
CATSREKRYTDTQYF
TGTGCCACCAGCAGAGAGAAGCGGTACACAGATACGCAGTATTTT
>TRBV6-6|few|TRBJ1-2|NA
CASSYTGQPLYGYTF
TGTGCCAGCAGTTACACAGGACAGCCACTCTATGGCTACACCTTC
>TRBV5-8|NA|TRBJ2-5|TRBD1
CASSFGTAGETQYF
TGTGCCAGCAGCTTCGGGACAGCTGGGGAGACCCAGTACTTC
>TRBV15|NA|TRBJ1-2|TRBD1
CATSRQGGYGYTF
TGTGCCACCAGCAGACAGGGGGGCTATGGCTACACCTTC
>TRBV7-9|NA|TRBJ1-1|TRBD1
CASSEAGQGANTEAFF
TGTGCCAGCAGCGAAGCTGGTCAGGGGGCGAACACTGAAGCTTTCTTT
>TRBV5-1|NA|TRBJ2-3|TRBD2
CASSPGLAGNTDTQYF
TGCGCCAGCAGCCCGGGACTAGCGGGAAACACAGATACGCAGTATTTT
>TRBV11-2|NA|TRBJ2-3|TRBD2
CASSLGTSGTSTDTQYF
TGTGCCAGCAGCTTAGGCACTAGCGGGACTAGCACAGATACGCAGTATTTT
>TRBV3-1/TRBV3-2|NA|TRBJ1-2|TRBD1
CASSFRGSQGVGYTF
TGTGCCAGCAGCTTCCGAGGGTCACAGGGGGTCGGCTACACCTTC
>TRBV19|NA|TRBJ2-1|NA
CASSIPPKRVEYNEQFF
TGTGCCAGTAGTATCCCCCCTAAGAGGGTCGAGTACAATGAGCAGTTCTTC